This paragraph reports one T cell receptor beta chain. This CDR3 has 15 amino acids. CDR1 SEHNR and CDR2 FQNEAQ come from the germline V gene (reference sequence). V was cut by 2 bases and J by 2 bases, with 11 bases left in between. This entry belongs to a study of cytotoxic CD8 clonotypes in ibrutinib-treated CLL. Study overall: Patients attained 25 or so partial and 2 complete responses; at median around 70 months, roughly 15 remained remitted while approximately 12 progressed. Following a median roughly 12 months of treatment, with a range of 6 to 36, response samples were taken.

A 1 in 200,000 to 1 in 1 million T cell depth was the sequencing target. Clones were sequenced by immunoSEQ multiplex PCR, and TCRdb holds only the in-frame ones, with some missing. The table shows fewer than 200,000 clones, with approximately 84% occurring only once. The sequences come from PBMCs, collected after 24 months of ibrutinib treatment. The clonotype comes from a human donor with chronic lymphocytic leukemia. J is TRBJ2-3 and V is TRBV7-9, with D possibly TRBD2 on 5 matching bases. The CDR3 loop reads CASSLLASNTDTQYF. In DNA, the CDR3 is TGTGCCAGCAGCTTACTAGCATCGAACACAGATACGCAGTATTTT.